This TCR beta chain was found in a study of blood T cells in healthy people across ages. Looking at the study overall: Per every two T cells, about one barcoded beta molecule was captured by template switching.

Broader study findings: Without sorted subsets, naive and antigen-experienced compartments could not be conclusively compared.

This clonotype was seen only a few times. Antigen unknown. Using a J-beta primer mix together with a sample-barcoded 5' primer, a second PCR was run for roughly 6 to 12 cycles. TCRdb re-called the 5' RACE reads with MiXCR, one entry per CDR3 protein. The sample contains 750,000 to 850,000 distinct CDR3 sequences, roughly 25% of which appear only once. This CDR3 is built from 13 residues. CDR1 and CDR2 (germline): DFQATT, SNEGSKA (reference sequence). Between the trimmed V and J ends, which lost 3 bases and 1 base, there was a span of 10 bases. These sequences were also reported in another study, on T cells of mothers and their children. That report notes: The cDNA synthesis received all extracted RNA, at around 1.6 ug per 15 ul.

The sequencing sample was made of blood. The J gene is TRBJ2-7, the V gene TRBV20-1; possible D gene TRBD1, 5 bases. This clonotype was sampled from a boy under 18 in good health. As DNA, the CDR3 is TGCAGTGCTAGCAACAGGATTTCCTACGAGCAGTACTTC. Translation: CSASNRISYEQYF.